The 24 T cell receptor beta chains reported below all come from one sample, sequenced in a study of blood T cell repertoires in COVID-19 (dated by TCRdb to the early 2020s). The library was prepared using the immunoSEQ multiplex PCR assay. TCRdb re-hosts the immuneACCESS table, in-frame sequences only. Its copies lack some clones; in the studies checked, an unresolved V gene accounts for under half of them, and the cause for the rest is not known. A total of 200,000 to 250,000 clones appear in this sample, about 85% of them only once. The ten largest clones take up 20% of the sample. The sequencing sample was made of peripheral blood. These receptors were collected from a man aged 25-45 years with active or convalescent COVID-19.

The chain carries TRBV3-1 (or the pseudogene TRBV3-2) and TRBJ1-3, with 7 bases aligning to TRBD1. The J segment lost 0 bases and the V segment lost 7 bases, leaving 9 bases of the junction unmatched. The germline V gene has CDR1 LGHDT and CDR2 YNNKEL (reference sequence). The CDR3 length is 16 residues. In nucleotides, the CDR3 is TGTGCCAGCACCGCGACAGGGAAGGCCTCTGGAAACACCATATATTTT. Its protein product is CASTATGKASGNTIYF.

The V and J genes are TRBV2 and TRBJ2-2; 10 bases agree with TRBD2. CDR3 length equals 15 residues. Per germline, CDR1 SNHLY and CDR2 FYNNEI. V shed 7 bases, J shed 4 bases, and the junction held 6 bases outside the gene matches. The CDR3 DNA reads TGTGCCAGCATGACTAGCGGGTCTGGCACCGGGGAGCTGTTTTTT. Its protein is CASMTSGSGTGELFF. The full variable domain, in which reference TRBV2 and TRBJ2-2 provide the parts outside the CDR3, is EPEVTQTPSHQVTQMGQEVILRCVPISNHLYFYWYRQILGQKVEFLVSFYNNEISEKSEIFDDQFSVERPDGSNFTLKIRSTKLEDSAMYFCASMTSGSGTGELFFGEGSRLTVL.

This clone was picked up one time. The chain joins TRBV28 to TRBJ2-1, with a possible D match to TRBD1 (5 bases). Trimming pared 4 bases from V and 4 bases from J, leaving 14 bases between. There are 15 residues in the CDR3. The germline V gene has CDR1 MDHEN and CDR2 SYDVKM. The CDR3 spells CASSSRQKPYNEQFF. DNA for the CDR3: TGTGCCAGCAGTTCCCGACAGAAACCTTACAATGAGCAGTTCTTC.

J is TRBJ1-1 and V is TRBV2; D remains unclear. This CDR3 is built from 13 residues. Trimming cost V 4 bases and J 2 bases, with 8 bases left between them. The germline gives CDR1 SNHLY, CDR2 FYNNEI. The CDR3: CASSVAYNTEAFF. The CDR3, as DNA: TGTGCCAGCAGTGTCGCGTACAACACTGAAGCTTTCTTT. Based on the CDR3 plus reference TRBV2 and TRBJ1-1, the full variable domain is EPEVTQTPSHQVTQMGQEVILRCVPISNHLYFYWYRQILGQKVEFLVSFYNNEISEKSEIFDDQFSVERPDGSNFTLKIRSTKLEDSAMYFCASSVAYNTEAFFGQGTRLTVV.

The genes are TRBV4-3 and TRBJ2-7, with 7 bases lining up with TRBD2. J gave up 1 base and V 1 base, and 10 bases lay outside the gene matches. This CDR3 contains 17 residues. Germline-derived CDR1 and CDR2 are LGHNA and YSLEER. CDR3 residues: CASSQAAGGSLSYEQYF. The CDR3 DNA is TGCGCCAGCAGCCAAGCAGCGGGCGGGAGCCTTTCCTACGAGCAGTACTTC.

J is TRBJ2-3 and V is TRBV6-2 or TRBV6-3, with 9 bases lining up with TRBD2. Germline V gene lookup returns CDR1 MNHEY and CDR2 SVGEGT. V shed 2 bases and J 2 bases; nucleotides not matched to a gene: 5. This CDR3 has 16 residues. The DNA of the CDR3 is TGTGCCAGCAGTTACGCCGGGACTAGCCACACAGATACGCAGTATTTT. It specifies CASSYAGTSHTDTQYF.

This chain connects TRBV12-3 or TRBV12-4 to TRBJ1-2, with unresolved D. The CDR3 runs to 12 residues. V shed 1 base and J shed 5 bases, with 5 bases lying between them. The CDR3: CASSLESYGYTF. In nucleotides, the CDR3 is TGTGCCAGCAGTTTAGAGAGTTATGGCTACACCTTC.

The DNA for the CDR3 is TGCGCCAGCAGCTTGGGGGTGGGAGGGGCCTACAATGAGCAGTTCTTC. It yields the protein CASSLGVGGAYNEQFF. The rearrangement links TRBV5-1 to TRBJ2-1, with 7 bases lining up with TRBD2. J was trimmed by 2 bases and V by 0 bases; bases with no gene match: 5. The CDR3 extends over 16 amino acids. CDR1 is SGHRS and CDR2 is YFSETQ in the germline V gene.

The rearrangement joins TRBV5-1 to TRBJ1-4; perhaps TRBD1 as D (6 bases). The length of the CDR3 is 15 residues. Looked up from germline, CDR1 is SGHRS and CDR2 is YFSETQ. Trimming shortened V by 4 bases and J by 8 bases, and 18 bases separated the two germline ends. This CDR3 reads CASSPDGGAHEKLFF. In DNA form, the CDR3 reads TGCGCCAGCAGCCCAGACGGGGGGGCGCACGAAAAACTGTTTTTT.

The rearrangement links TRBV28 to TRBJ1-5, with 7 positions matching TRBD1. The germline CDR1 and CDR2 sequences are MDHEN and SYDVKM. The CDR3 has 15 amino acids. J gave up 6 bases and V 4 bases, and 9 bases lay outside the gene matches. CDR3 sequence reads: CASSSLRQGGQPQHF. CDR3 DNA: TGTGCCAGCAGTTCCTTACGACAGGGAGGTCAGCCCCAGCATTTT.

The chain joins TRBV7-2 to TRBJ1-3, with D tentatively TRBD1 (6 bases). The CDR3 has 16 amino acids. Germline values: CDR1 SGHTA, CDR2 FQGNSA. The V end was cut by 0 bases, the J end by 4 bases, with 13 bases between. The CDR3 loop is CASSLAARGAGNTIYF. CDR3 sequence (DNA): TGTGCCAGCAGCTTAGCAGCCAGGGGTGCCGGAAACACCATATATTTT. Full variable domain (missing parts from reference TRBV7-2 and TRBJ1-3): GAGVSQSPSNKVTEKGKDVELRCDPISGHTALYWYRQSLGQGLEFLIYFQGNSAPDKSGLPSDRFSAERTGGSVSTLTIQRTQQEDSAVYLCASSLAARGAGNTIYFGEGSWLTVV.

The V gene is TRBV28, the J gene TRBJ1-5; D gene unclear. This CDR3 comprises 11 residues. Trimming removed 5 bases from V and 4 bases from J, with 3 bases in between. Germline V gene sequence: CDR1 MDHEN, CDR2 SYDVKM. The CDR3 is CASSRNQPQHF. In DNA form, the CDR3 reads TGTGCCAGCAGTCGTAATCAGCCCCAGCATTTT.

The chain links TRBV28 to TRBJ1-2; 7 bases agree with TRBD1. The CDR3 contains 12 residues. CDR1 and CDR2 (germline): MDHEN, SYDVKM. With 10 bases clipped from V and 7 bases from J, the junction kept 9 bases outside the gene matches. CDR3 sequence reads: CAIRDSSRGYTF. The CDR3 DNA is TGTGCCATCAGGGACAGTAGTCGTGGCTACACCTTC.

The chain recombines TRBV19 with TRBJ2-4; TRBD2 might be the D (5 bases). Germline CDR1 and CDR2: LNHDA and SQIVND (reference sequence). V was clipped by 9 bases and J by 0 bases, with 15 bases between them. This CDR3 region has 15 residues. The CDR3 bases are TGTGCCAGCCAGCCGAGAGGGATAGCCAAAAACATTCAGTACTTC. Amino acid sequence: CASQPRGIAKNIQYF.

This sequence joins TRBV3-1 (or the pseudogene TRBV3-2) and TRBJ1-2; D not resolved. Germline CDR1 and CDR2: LGHDT and YNNKEL (reference sequence). The CDR3 runs to 14 residues. V lost 1 base and J 4 bases, leaving 10 bases between the germline ends. The CDR3 spells CASSQAQAGYGYTF. CDR3 bases: TGTGCCAGCAGCCAAGCCCAGGCGGGCTATGGCTACACCTTC.

This clone was seen more than once but under ten times. The chain links TRBV27 to TRBJ2-2, with 7 bases fitting TRBD1. The germline V gene encodes CDR1 MNHEY and CDR2 SMNVEV (reference sequence). This CDR3 has 15 amino acids. The junction had 5 bases not matched to a gene; V was cut back by 6 bases and J by 1 base. The CDR3 is CASRRTGMNTGELFF. CDR3 sequence (DNA): TGTGCCAGCAGAAGGACAGGCATGAACACCGGGGAGCTGTTTTTT.

The rearrangement joins TRBV28 to TRBJ1-1; 11 bases match TRBD1. This CDR3 contains 16 residues. Germline V lookup: CDR1 MDHEN, CDR2 SYDVKM. Losses at the gene ends were 7 bases for V and 5 bases for J; bases not matched to a gene: 12. CDR3 DNA: TGTGCCAGCACCTTAGGAAGGGACAGGGGGAGTACTGAAGCTTTCTTT. Residues: CASTLGRDRGSTEAFF. Drawing the rest from reference TRBV28 and TRBJ1-1, the complete variable domain is DVKVTQSSRYLVKRTGEKVFLECVQDMDHENMFWYRQDPGLGLRLIYFSYDVKMKEKGDIPEGYSVSREKKERFSLILESASTNQTSMYLCASTLGRDRGSTEAFFGQGTRLTVV.

V is TRBV27 and J is TRBJ2-2; a possible D gene is TRBD1 (6 bases). CDR3 length: 17 residues. Germline V gene sequence: CDR1 MNHEY, CDR2 SMNVEV (reference sequence). V lost 7 bases, J lost 0 bases, and 18 bases lay in between. CDR3 protein: CASKFFSDRSNTGELFF. CDR3 bases: TGTGCCAGCAAGTTTTTTTCGGACAGATCGAACACCGGGGAGCTGTTTTTT.

The chain recombines TRBV4-3 with TRBJ1-5, with D possibly TRBD1 on 5 matching bases. The CDR3 extends over 13 amino acids. The V end lost 8 bases, the J end lost 4 bases, and 12 bases lay between the germline ends. Germline V gene lookup returns CDR1 LGHNA and CDR2 YSLEER. DNA for the CDR3: TGCGCCAGCGCGTCGGACACGAATCAGCCCCAGCATTTT. Its protein product is CASASDTNQPQHF.

The chain has TRBV11-2 and TRBJ1-2, with TRBD1 matching 10 bases. The germline CDR1 and CDR2 sequences are SGHAT and FQNNGV. This CDR3 is built from 16 residues. The J segment lost 4 bases and the V segment lost 5 bases, leaving 10 bases of the junction unmatched. CDR3 coding DNA: TGTGCCAGCAGCACTATACCGGGACAGGGGATCTATGGCTACACCTTC. It translates to CASSTIPGQGIYGYTF.

The chain links TRBV11-3 to TRBJ1-1; no definite D call. V lost 5 bases and J 1 base, leaving 8 bases between the germline ends. This CDR3 has 13 amino acids. Germline-derived CDR1 and CDR2 are SGHNT and YENEEA. The CDR3 DNA reads TGTGCCAGCAGCGTACAGCAGAACACTGAAGCTTTCTTT. It specifies CASSVQQNTEAFF. The full variable domain, in which reference TRBV11-3 and TRBJ1-1 provide the parts outside the CDR3, is EAGVVQSPRYKIIEKKQPVAFWCNPISGHNTLYWYLQNLGQGPELLIRYENEEAVDDSQLPKDRFSAERLKGVDSTLKIQPAELGDSAVYLCASSVQQNTEAFFGQGTRLTVV.

The V gene is TRBV4-1, the J gene TRBJ2-7, with D possibly matching TRBD2 (5 bases). Germline loops: CDR1 MGHRA, CDR2 YSYEKL. The CDR3 totals 13 residues. Trimming removed 4 bases at V and 7 bases at J, with 14 bases between. DNA for the CDR3: TGCGCCAGCAGCCTAGCGTATGGTGGGGAGCAGTACTTC. Protein product: CASSLAYGGEQYF.

The rearrangement joins TRBV5-1 to TRBJ2-1, with 7 bases fitting TRBD2. J was trimmed by 6 bases and V by 3 bases; bases with no gene match: 0. This CDR3 comprises 12 residues. Looked up from germline, CDR1 is SGHRS and CDR2 is YFSETQ. CDR3 loop: CASSWTSNEQFF. For the CDR3, the DNA is TGCGCCAGCAGCTGGACTAGCAATGAGCAGTTCTTC.

This clone has only a few counts. J is TRBJ2-3 and V is TRBV6-5; D may be TRBD2 (6 bases). The germline V and J ends were trimmed by 0 bases and 14 bases, with 18 bases remaining between them. Germline V gene sequence: CDR1 MNHEY, CDR2 SVGAGI. The CDR3 is 14 amino acids. For the CDR3, the DNA is TGTGCCAGCAGTTACTCGAACGTCGGCGGGGAGTCGTATTTT. Protein: CASSYSNVGGESYF.